The entry below gives a single T cell receptor (beta chain) sequence along with its context. The antigen remains unidentified. The data were obtained in a study of T cell repertoires in cytomegalovirus infection. Each CDR3 protein gets one entry after TCRdb re-called the reads with MiXCR. Of 750,000 to 900,000 distinct CDR3 sequences in the sample, 25% to 30% were seen once. The CDR3 runs 13 residues. V shed 9 bases and J shed 4 bases, with 12 bases lying between them. The J gene is TRBJ2-2, the V gene TRBV12-3 or TRBV12-4, with D possibly being TRBD2 (6 bases). Sample: cultured CD8+ T cells from PBMCs, taken from culture after CMV antigen stimulation. The sequence derives from a human donor in good health (CMV status not recorded). Some clones in this sample may be carry-over from other donors' samples. DNA for the CDR3: TGTGCCAGTGGGCGGAGGGCCACCGGGGAGCTGTTTTTT. Its protein product is CASGRRATGELFF.